This T cell receptor (beta chain) was sequenced for a study of T cells in Graves' hyperthyroidism and ophthalmopathy. Overall study findings and caveats: In the blood, most expanded thyroid clonotypes above 0.001 appeared as well. Model predictions of ophthalmopathy came a median around 6.5 months before onset.

The CDR3 extends over 14 amino acids. Trimming shortened V by 5 bases and J by 0 bases, and 11 bases separated the two germline ends. Germline lookup yields CDR1 LNHNV and CDR2 YYDKDF (reference sequence). TCR beta CDR3 regions were amplified from RNA. Primed by the HTBI set, a first-round RT-PCR was run on the TCR CDR3. TCRdb recomputed calls from the multiplex PCR reads with MiXCR, one row per CDR3 protein. Among about 640,000 distinct CDR3 sequences listed, less than 25% were seen once. A note on this clonotype: The antigen is undetermined.

The source of this sequence is a man between 25 and 39 years old with Graves' ophthalmopathy. The source material was blood. This chain connects TRBV15 to TRBJ2-7, with D unresolved. CDR3 residues: CATSLGGSSYEQYF. The CDR3 DNA is TGTGCCACCAGCTTGGGCGGCAGCTCCTACGAGCAGTACTTC.